One TCR beta chain is described in this entry. The CDR3 runs to 17 residues. J gave up 8 bases and V 4 bases, and 13 bases lay outside the gene matches. In germline, CDR1 is LGHNA, CDR2 YNFKEQ. The sample originates from a study of blood T cell repertoires in COVID-19. Sequencing used immunoSEQ multiplex PCR; TCRdb keeps in-frame clones, though not all of them. The sample has 150,000 to 200,000 clones, about 75% seen once. The sequenced sample was peripheral blood. This clonotype was obtained from a woman in her 70s with acute or convalescent COVID-19. V and J are TRBV4-2 and TRBJ2-1, with 11 bases fitting TRBD2. The CDR3 bases are TGTGCCAGCAGCCCCCGCCATCTAGCGGGGGGTTATGATGAGCAGTTCTTC. Encoded protein: CASSPRHLAGGYDEQFF.